These 10 T cell receptor beta chains were all obtained from the same sample, sequenced in a study of a mutant IDH1 vaccine in newly diagnosed glioma. Described time point: baseline, week 1 (first vaccination visit). The sample's treatment: pre-vaccination baseline after standard-of-care therapy. The table came from immunoSEQ multiplex PCR; TCRdb's copy has only in-frame clones and leaves some out. The sample has tens of thousands of clones, about four fifths seen once. The sequencing used PBMCs, collected from a glioma patient treated with radiotherapy, temozolomide or both. These receptors all stem from a man aged 18-30 years with glioma.

The count of this clone is one. The chain carries TRBV9 and TRBJ2-6; D perhaps matches TRBD1 (5 bases). V lost 0 bases, J lost 2 bases, and 12 bases lay in between. CDR1 and CDR2 (germline): SGDLS, YYNGEE. The CDR3 has 17 amino acids. The CDR3 protein is CASSVEFPRAGANVLTF. The CDR3 nucleotides read TGTGCCAGCAGCGTAGAATTCCCCAGGGCTGGGGCCAACGTCCTGACTTTC.

The V gene is TRBV5-1, the J gene TRBJ1-1, with D possibly TRBD1 on 6 matching bases. Germline CDR1 is SGHRS and CDR2 is YFSETQ. Trimming left V 1 base short and J 1 base short, with 11 bases between. The CDR3 extends over 15 amino acids. The CDR3 protein is CASSLRTARNTEAFF. In nucleotides, the CDR3 is TGCGCCAGCAGCTTGCGGACAGCCCGGAACACTGAAGCTTTCTTT.

This clone has just one count. Here the CDR3 reads CSAPSFNEQFF. In nucleotides, the CDR3 is TGCAGTGCTCCCTCTTTCAATGAGCAGTTCTTC. This chain uses TRBV20-1 with TRBJ2-1; D remains ambiguous. Germline lookup yields CDR1 DFQATT and CDR2 SNEGSKA (reference sequence). V was trimmed by 5 bases and J by 6 bases, leaving 8 bases between them. This CDR3 is 11 amino acids long.

The J gene is TRBJ1-1, the V gene TRBV7-2; D is undetermined. V was trimmed by 5 bases and J by 6 bases, leaving 19 bases between them. CDR1 and CDR2 from the germline V gene are SGHTA and FQGNSA. This CDR3 spans 15 amino acids. This CDR3 is CASSGIPGRRAEAFF. DNA of the CDR3: TGTGCCAGCAGCGGAATACCTGGGCGGCGGGCTGAAGCTTTCTTT.

CDR3 amino acids: CASSRRTGRGQETQYF. The DNA of the CDR3 is TGTGCCAGTAGTCGGCGGACAGGGAGAGGGCAAGAGACCCAGTACTTC. V usage is TRBV19 and J usage is TRBJ2-5; 8 bases line up with TRBD1. This CDR3 spans 16 amino acids. Germline V CDR1 and CDR2: LNHDA, SQIVND (reference sequence). The V gene end was trimmed by 5 bases and the J gene end by 2 bases; junction bases not matched to a gene: 10.

Turning to this clone: Other DNA variants within this sample encode the same CDR3. J is TRBJ2-7 and V is TRBV7-8, with TRBD2 identical over 8 bases. The CDR3 spans 15 residues. V was pared by 3 bases and J by 1 base, with 5 bases of the junction left unmatched. Germline assignment: CDR1 SGHVS and CDR2 FQNEAQ. The CDR3 protein is CASSLWSGGSYEQYF. Written as DNA, the CDR3 is TGTGCCAGCAGCTTGTGGAGCGGGGGATCCTACGAGCAGTACTTC.

V and J are TRBV2 and TRBJ2-2, with 8 bases lining up with TRBD2. Trimming cost V 5 bases and J 6 bases; bases outside gene matches: 5. CDR3 length equals 14 residues. Germline-derived CDR1 and CDR2 are SNHLY and FYNNEI. CDR3 loop: CASSMLGGAGELFF. In DNA form, the CDR3 reads TGTGCCAGCAGTATGCTCGGGGGGGCCGGGGAGCTGTTTTTT.

CDR3 coding DNA: TGTGCCAGCAGTAGGACGGACTCTGGAAACACCATATATTTT. It encodes CASSRTDSGNTIYF. V is TRBV6-6 and J is TRBJ1-3, with D unresolved. Germline assignment: CDR1 MNHNY and CDR2 SVGAGI (reference sequence). The V end lost 5 bases, the J end lost 0 bases, and 8 bases lay between the germline ends. The CDR3 sequence is 14 residues long.

V gene TRBV6-5 combines with J gene TRBJ2-7; 7 bases match TRBD1. The junction had 9 bases not matched to a gene; V was cut back by 6 bases and J by 7 bases. CDR3 length: 13 residues. Looked up from germline, CDR1 is MNHEY and CDR2 is SVGAGI. For the CDR3, the DNA is TGTGCCAGCAGCGTAAGGGGGCATGGGGAGCAGTACTTC. Its protein is CASSVRGHGEQYF.

The V call is TRBV30, the J call TRBJ2-3, with D possibly being TRBD2 (5 bases). The length of the CDR3 is 15 residues. CDR1 is GTSNPN, CDR2 SVGIG, per germline (reference sequence). Trimming cost V 0 bases and J 3 bases, with 13 bases left between them. The CDR3: CAWSVMGVRTDTQYF. CDR3 nucleotide sequence: TGTGCCTGGAGTGTAATGGGAGTTCGGACAGATACGCAGTATTTT.